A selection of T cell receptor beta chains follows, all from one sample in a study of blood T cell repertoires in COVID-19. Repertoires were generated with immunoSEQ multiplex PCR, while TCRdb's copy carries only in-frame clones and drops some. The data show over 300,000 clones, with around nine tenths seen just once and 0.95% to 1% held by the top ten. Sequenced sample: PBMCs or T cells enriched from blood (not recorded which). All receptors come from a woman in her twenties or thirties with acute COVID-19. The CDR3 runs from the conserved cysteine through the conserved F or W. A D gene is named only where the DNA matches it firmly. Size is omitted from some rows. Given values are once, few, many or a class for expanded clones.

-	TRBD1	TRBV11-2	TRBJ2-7	TGTGCCAGCAGCAGACAGGGGGCCACCTACGGGCAGTACTTC	CASSRQGATYGQYF
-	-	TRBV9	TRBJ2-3	TGTGCCAGCAGCGTAGTGGGTAGCGGACGCACAGATACGCAGTATTTT	CASSVVGSGRTDTQYF
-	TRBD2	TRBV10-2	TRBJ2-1	TGCGCCAGCAGTGAGTCAGTTAGCGGGGAGCACAATGAGCAGTTCTTC	CASSESVSGEHNEQFF
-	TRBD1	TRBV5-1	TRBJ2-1	TGCGCCAGCAGCTTCCTCTGGACAGGGGGTCCGAATGAGCAGTTCTTC	CASSFLWTGGPNEQFF
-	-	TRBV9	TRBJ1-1	TGTGCCAGCAGTCGAGGGGGGGCTGAAGCTTTCTTT	CASSRGGAEAFF
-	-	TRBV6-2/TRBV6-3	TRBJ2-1	TGTGCCAGCAGTTACGCCGACAGGTGGCAGAACAATGAGCAGTTCTTC	CASSYADRWQNNEQFF
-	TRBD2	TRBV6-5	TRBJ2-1	TGTGCCAGCATGAGGGCTAGCGGGGGGGTTCAGGAGCAGTTCTTC	CASMRASGGVQEQFF
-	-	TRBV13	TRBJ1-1	TGTGCCAGCAGCGTTGACAGAACGAACACTGAAGCTTTCTTT	CASSVDRTNTEAFF
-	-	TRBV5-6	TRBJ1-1	TGTGCCAGCAGCCACCTTCGAGCGGTCACTGAAGCTTTCTTT	CASSHLRAVTEAFF
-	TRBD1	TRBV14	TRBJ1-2	TGTGCCAGCAGCCAAGGGATCTTCCCGAGGCAACAGGGGGCGCGTGGCTACACCTTC	CASSQGIFPRQQGARGYTF
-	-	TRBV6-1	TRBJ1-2	TGTGCCAGCAGTGAAGTTCCCACTAACTATGGCTACACCTTC	CASSEVPTNYGYTF
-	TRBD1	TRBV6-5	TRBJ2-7	TGTGCCAGCAGTCGCCAGGGGGTCCTTTCCTACGAGCAGTACTTC	CASSRQGVLSYEQYF
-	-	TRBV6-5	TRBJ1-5	TGTGCCAGTGCCCTTAACGGGGTACATTTT	CASALNGVHF
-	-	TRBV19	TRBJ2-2	TGTGCCAGTAGTATATTCGGGGGGAACACCGGGGAGCTGTTTTTT	CASSIFGGNTGELFF
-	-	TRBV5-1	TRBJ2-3	TGCGCCAGCAGCTTGCTAGGGGCAGATACGCAGTATTTT	CASSLLGADTQYF
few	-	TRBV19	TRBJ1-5	TGTGCCAGTAGGGTGGGGGGGACTCGTCAGCCCCAGCATTTT	CASRVGGTRQPQHF
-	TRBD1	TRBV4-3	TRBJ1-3	TGCGCCAGCAGCCAAGTCGAGGGGACAGGAGGAAACACCATATATTTT	CASSQVEGTGGNTIYF
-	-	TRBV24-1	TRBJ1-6	TGTGCCACATCCGAGCGCGCGAATTCACCCCTCCACTTT	CATSERANSPLHF
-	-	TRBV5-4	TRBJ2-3	TGTGCCAGCAGCTTGGTGTCTAGCGCCACAGATACGCAGTATTTT	CASSLVSSATDTQYF
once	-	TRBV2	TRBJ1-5	TGTGCCAGCAGTGAAAGGGCGGGTGAATATCAGCCCCAGCATTTT	CASSERAGEYQPQHF
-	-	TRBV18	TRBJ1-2	TGTGCCAGCTCACCACCGGGCAGGGCTGAGTATGGCTACACCTTC	CASSPPGRAEYGYTF
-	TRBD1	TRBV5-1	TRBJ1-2	TGCGCCAGCAGCCCGGACAGGGCTGGCTACACCTTC	CASSPDRAGYTF
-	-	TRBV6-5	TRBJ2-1	TGTGCCAGCAGTTACGTGGGGGGGCCTTATAATGAGCAGTTCTTC	CASSYVGGPYNEQFF
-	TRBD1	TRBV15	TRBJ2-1	TGTGCCACCGGAAGGGACAGGGACCACAATGAGCAGTTCTTC	CATGRDRDHNEQFF
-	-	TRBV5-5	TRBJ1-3	TGTGCCAGCAGCCTGACAGGTGCAGCTGGAAACACCATATATTTT	CASSLTGAAGNTIYF